The 9 T cell receptor beta chains presented below share a single source sample, sequenced in a study of T cell responses to AZD1222 COVID-19 vaccine. Only in-frame clones appear in the TCRdb table, and some are missing; sequencing was by immunoSEQ multiplex PCR. The sample includes some 130,000 clones, about four fifths seen only once; the top ten take approximately 4%. Material: peripheral blood, obtained on day 0 of AZD1222 vaccination. The receptor set was obtained from an adult in good health.

The chain employs TRBV3-1 (or the pseudogene TRBV3-2) and TRBJ2-7; 7 bases map to TRBD1. CDR3 length: 14 amino acids. Looked up from germline, CDR1 is LGHDT and CDR2 is YNNKEL (reference sequence). The ends lost 3 bases at V and 2 bases at J; junction bases unmatched: 4. The CDR3 sequence: CASSQGQLTYEQYF. The CDR3 DNA is TGTGCCAGCAGCCAGGGACAGTTAACCTACGAGCAGTACTTC.

The chain employs TRBV7-6 and TRBJ1-6; D is possibly TRBD1 (5 bases). Trimming stripped 3 bases from V and 6 bases from J, with 18 bases between. The CDR3 loop spans 17 amino acids. The germline V gene has CDR1 SGHVS and CDR2 FNYEAQ. CDR3 residues: CASSLGPSPTANSPLHF. The CDR3 bases are TGTGCCAGCAGCTTGGGGCCATCCCCTACGGCTAATTCACCCCTCCACTTT.

The CDR3 bases are TGTGCCAGCAGTTCAATGGCGGGGGGGCTCACAGATACGCAGTATTTT. This encodes CASSSMAGGLTDTQYF. The rearrangement joins TRBV6-2 or TRBV6-3 to TRBJ2-3; 9 bases match TRBD2. CDR1 is MNHEY and CDR2 is SVGEGT in the germline V gene. V was clipped by 4 bases and J by 2 bases; unmatched bases: 7. The CDR3 sequence is 16 residues long.

This rearrangement joins TRBV21-1 to TRBJ1-2; the DNA was not compared with TRBD1, the D call given in the table. TRBV21-1 corresponds to a pseudogene. The CDR3 is 16 residues long. Here the CDR3 DNA reads TGTGCCAGCACCCCGGACAGGGGGCCGGAGAACTATGGCTACACCTTC. Its protein product is CASTPDRGPENYGYTF.

The gene calls are TRBV13 and TRBJ2-7; 9 bases match TRBD1. Trimming cost V 5 bases and J 2 bases; bases outside gene matches: 7. Germline V gives CDR1 PRHDT, CDR2 FYEKMQ (reference sequence). CDR3 size: 15 residues. As DNA, the CDR3 is TGTGCCAGCAGCCATGGGACAGGGAAAACCTACGAGCAGTACTTC. Encoded protein: CASSHGTGKTYEQYF.

The genes are TRBV28 and TRBJ2-3; D is undetermined. The CDR3 consists of 13 residues. Germline-derived CDR1 and CDR2 are MDHEN and SYDVKM. Trimming removed 8 bases from V and 1 base from J, with 10 bases in between. CDR3 in DNA: TGTGCCAGCCACAGTATGGGCACAGATACGCAGTATTTT. Translation: CASHSMGTDTQYF.

The rearrangement joins TRBV19 to TRBJ1-1; the match to TRBD1 covers 7 bases. The J segment lost 0 bases and the V segment lost 9 bases, leaving 13 bases of the junction unmatched. CDR3 length: 16 residues. Germline-derived CDR1 and CDR2 are LNHDA and SQIVND (reference sequence). The CDR3 sequence: CASHLTGKYMNTEAFF. The CDR3 coding sequence is TGTGCCAGCCACCTGACAGGGAAATATATGAACACTGAAGCTTTCTTT. Full variable domain (missing parts from reference TRBV19 and TRBJ1-1): DGGITQSPKYLFRKEGQNVTLSCEQNLNHDAMYWYRQDPGQGLRLIYYSQIVNDFQKGDIAEGYSVSREKKESFPLTVTSAQKNPTAFYLCASHLTGKYMNTEAFFGQGTRLTVV.

The V call is TRBV20-1, the J call TRBJ1-2; the D is unclear. Germline lookup yields CDR1 DFQATT and CDR2 SNEGSKA (reference sequence). V lost 4 bases and J lost 3, with 15 bases in between. This CDR3 has 14 amino acids. CDR3 nucleotide sequence: TGCAGTGCTATTGACCCTACAGTGCACTATGGCTACACCTTC. This translates into CSAIDPTVHYGYTF.

Regarding this clone: The germline gene is not matched at one end of the junction; a read error may be the cause. The CDR3 DNA reads TGTGCCAGCAGCTTAGGATCGACCGGGACAGGGGTGCACTTC. This translates into CASSLGSTGTGVHF. J is TRBJ2-7 and V is TRBV7-2, with 10 bases identical to TRBD1. Germline V gives CDR1 SGHTA, CDR2 FQGNSA. This CDR3 spans 14 amino acids.